Shown below are 8 T cell receptor beta chains from a single sample sequenced in a study of blood T cell repertoires in COVID-19 (dated by TCRdb to about 2020). The method was the immunoSEQ multiplex PCR assay. TCRdb limited this immuneACCESS table to in-frame rearrangements with V and J called. A share of clones is missing; checked studies link under half to unresolved V genes, and the rest is unexplained. Here the sample has about 270,000 clones; 65% to 90% occur a single time. The ten largest clonotypes hold roughly 2.9% of the sample. The sequencing input was peripheral blood. These receptors originate from a woman in her sixties or seventies with active or convalescent COVID-19.

This chain connects TRBV30 to TRBJ1-2; the match to TRBD1 covers 8 bases. The length of the CDR3 is 12 residues. Germline CDR1 GTSNPN, CDR2 SVGIG (reference sequence). Trimming took 4 bases from V and 9 from J; bases not matched to a gene: 7. The CDR3 nucleotides are TGTGCCTGGATTGCAGGGGGCGATTGCTACACCTTC. As protein: CAWIAGGDCYTF.

The V and J genes are TRBV24-1 and TRBJ2-2; no clear D gene. This CDR3 spans 15 amino acids. Germline V CDR1 and CDR2: KGHDR, SFDVKD. Trimming cost V 3 bases and J 0 bases, with 7 bases left between them. This CDR3 reads CATSDPHTNTGELFF. The CDR3 coding sequence is TGTGCCACCAGTGATCCCCACACGAACACCGGGGAGCTGTTTTTT.

The chain employs TRBV7-9 and TRBJ2-5; D is possibly TRBD1 (5 bases). V lost 8 bases and J lost 5, with 18 bases in between. Germline CDR1 reads SEHNR; CDR2 reads FQNEAQ (reference sequence). This CDR3 comprises 14 residues. CDR3 in amino acids: CASGPRDRRETQYF. The CDR3 coding sequence is TGTGCCAGCGGCCCCCGAGACAGAAGGGAGACCCAGTACTTC.

The genes are TRBV5-1 and TRBJ1-4; 9 bases map to TRBD1. The CDR3 sequence is 17 residues long. Per the germline V gene, CDR1 is SGHRS and CDR2 is YFSETQ. Germline trimming cut 1 base from V and 4 bases from J; bases unmatched to any gene: 8. Written as DNA, the CDR3 is TGCGCCAGCAGCTTGACCGGGACAGGGTGGCTTAATGAAAAACTGTTTTTT. This encodes CASSLTGTGWLNEKLFF.

The V gene is TRBV4-3, the J gene TRBJ1-1; 9 nucleotides line up with TRBD1. The CDR3 loop spans 19 amino acids. V gave up 0 bases and J gave up 5 bases; unmatched junction bases: 16. Germline V CDR1 and CDR2: LGHNA, YSLEER. CDR3 nucleotide sequence: TGCGCCAGCAGCCAAGATCTAAAGGGGACAGGGAGGTTGGTGACTGAAGCTTTCTTT. Its protein product is CASSQDLKGTGRLVTEAFF.

This rearrangement joins TRBV5-1 to TRBJ2-7, with 8 bases lining up with TRBD1. From germline, CDR1 is SGHRS and CDR2 YFSETQ. The length of the CDR3 is 14 residues. Losses at the gene ends were 4 bases for V and 4 bases for J; bases not matched to a gene: 7. CDR3 amino acids: CASSTQGARYEQYF. As DNA, the CDR3 is TGCGCCAGCAGCACCCAGGGGGCGAGGTACGAGCAGTACTTC.

The chain recombines TRBV7-6 with TRBJ1-4; D possibly corresponds to TRBD1 (6 bases). Trimming left V 3 bases short and J 3 bases short, with 11 bases between. Germline V lookup: CDR1 SGHVS, CDR2 FNYEAQ. This CDR3 has 15 residues. The CDR3, as DNA: TGTGCCAGCAGCTTGGGGGGGGCGCCTAATGAAAAACTGTTTTTT. It specifies CASSLGGAPNEKLFF. Using reference TRBV7-6 and TRBJ1-4 for the parts outside the CDR3, the full variable domain is GAGVSQSPRYKVTKRGQDVALRCDPISGHVSLYWYRQALGQGPEFLTYFNYEAQQDKSGLPNDRFSAERPEGSISTLTIQRTEQRDSAMYRCASSLGGAPNEKLFFGSGTQLSVL.

This chain links TRBV9 with TRBJ2-5, with 7 bases lining up with TRBD2. Germline values: CDR1 SGDLS, CDR2 YYNGEE. The J segment lost 1 base and the V segment lost 3 bases, leaving 12 bases of the junction unmatched. CDR3 size: 17 residues. The CDR3 spells CASSASPRDYLQETQYF. The CDR3 bases are TGTGCCAGCAGCGCCAGCCCCCGGGACTACCTCCAAGAGACCCAGTACTTC.